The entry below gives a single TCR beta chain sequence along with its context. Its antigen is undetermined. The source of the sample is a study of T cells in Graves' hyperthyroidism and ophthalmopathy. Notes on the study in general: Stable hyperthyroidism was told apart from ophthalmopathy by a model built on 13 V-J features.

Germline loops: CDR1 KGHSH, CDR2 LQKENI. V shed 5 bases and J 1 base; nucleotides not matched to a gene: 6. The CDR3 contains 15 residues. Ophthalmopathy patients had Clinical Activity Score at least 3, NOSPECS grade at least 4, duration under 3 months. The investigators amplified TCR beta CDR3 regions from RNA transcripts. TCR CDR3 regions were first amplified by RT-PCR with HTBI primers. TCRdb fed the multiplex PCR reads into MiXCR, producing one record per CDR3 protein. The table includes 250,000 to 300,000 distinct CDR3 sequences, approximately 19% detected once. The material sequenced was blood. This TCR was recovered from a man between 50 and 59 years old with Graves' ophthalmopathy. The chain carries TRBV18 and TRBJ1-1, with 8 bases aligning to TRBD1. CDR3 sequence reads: CASSSTTGGNTEAFF. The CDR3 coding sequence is TGTGCCAGCTCATCTACAACAGGGGGGAACACTGAAGCTTTCTTT.